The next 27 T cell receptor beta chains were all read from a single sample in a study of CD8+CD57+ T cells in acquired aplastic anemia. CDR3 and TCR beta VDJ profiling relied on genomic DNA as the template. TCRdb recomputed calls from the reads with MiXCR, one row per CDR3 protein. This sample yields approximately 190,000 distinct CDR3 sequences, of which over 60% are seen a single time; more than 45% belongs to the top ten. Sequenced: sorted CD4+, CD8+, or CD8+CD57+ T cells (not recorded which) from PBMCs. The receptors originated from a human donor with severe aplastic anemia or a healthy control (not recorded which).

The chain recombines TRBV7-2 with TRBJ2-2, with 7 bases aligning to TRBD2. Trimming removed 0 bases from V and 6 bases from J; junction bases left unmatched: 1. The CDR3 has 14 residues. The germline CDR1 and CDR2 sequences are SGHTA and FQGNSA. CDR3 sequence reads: CASSLAGGPGELFF. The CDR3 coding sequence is TGTGCCAGCAGCTTAGCGGGAGGGCCCGGGGAGCTGTTTTTT.

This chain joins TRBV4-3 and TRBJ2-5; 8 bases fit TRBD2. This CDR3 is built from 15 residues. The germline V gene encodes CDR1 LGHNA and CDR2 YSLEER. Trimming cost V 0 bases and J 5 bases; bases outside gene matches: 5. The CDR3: CASSQDAGGGETQYF. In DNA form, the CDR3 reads TGCGCCAGCAGCCAAGACGCGGGGGGTGGGGAGACCCAGTACTTC.

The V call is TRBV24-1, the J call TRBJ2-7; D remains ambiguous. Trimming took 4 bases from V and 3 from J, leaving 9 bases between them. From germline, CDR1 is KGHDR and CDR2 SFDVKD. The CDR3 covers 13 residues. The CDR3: CATSDPGNYEQYF. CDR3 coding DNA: TGTGCCACCAGTGACCCAGGAAACTACGAGCAGTACTTC.

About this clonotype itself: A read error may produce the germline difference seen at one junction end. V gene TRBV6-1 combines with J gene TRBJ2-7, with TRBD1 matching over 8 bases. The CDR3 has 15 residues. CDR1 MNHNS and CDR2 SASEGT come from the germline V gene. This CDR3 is CASSEATGVGYEQCF. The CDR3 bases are TGCGCCAGCAGTGAAGCGACAGGGGTTGGCTACGAGCAGTGCTTC.

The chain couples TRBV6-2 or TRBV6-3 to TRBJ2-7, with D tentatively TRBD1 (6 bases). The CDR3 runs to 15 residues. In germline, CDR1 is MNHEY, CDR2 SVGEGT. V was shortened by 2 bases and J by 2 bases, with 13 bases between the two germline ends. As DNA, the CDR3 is TGTGCCAGCAGTTACCAACAGGGCAACACCTACGAGCAGTACTTC. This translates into CASSYQQGNTYEQYF.

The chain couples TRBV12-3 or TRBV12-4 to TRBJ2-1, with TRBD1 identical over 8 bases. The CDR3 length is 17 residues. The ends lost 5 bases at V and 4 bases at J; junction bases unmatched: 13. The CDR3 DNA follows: TGTGCCAGCAGTCCAGAAAGACAGGGGCAGCTTTACAATGAGCAGTTCTTC. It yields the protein CASSPERQGQLYNEQFF.

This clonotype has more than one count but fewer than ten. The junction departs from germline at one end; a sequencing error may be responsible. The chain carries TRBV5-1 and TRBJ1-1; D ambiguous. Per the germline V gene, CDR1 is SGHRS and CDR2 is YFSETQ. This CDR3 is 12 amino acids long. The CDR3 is CASSRRNTEAFF. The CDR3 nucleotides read TGTGCCAGCAGCCGGAGAAACACTGAAGCTTTCTTT.

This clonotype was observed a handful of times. The CDR3, as DNA: TGTGCCAGCAGAGAACCGGGACAGGGGTTGGAGACCCAGTACTTC. Residues: CASREPGQGLETQYF. The chain has TRBV2 and TRBJ2-5, with 10 nucleotides matching TRBD1. The V and J ends lost 6 bases and 5 bases, in that order; junction bases with no gene match: 9. The CDR3 runs to 15 residues. Germline CDR1 SNHLY, CDR2 FYNNEI.

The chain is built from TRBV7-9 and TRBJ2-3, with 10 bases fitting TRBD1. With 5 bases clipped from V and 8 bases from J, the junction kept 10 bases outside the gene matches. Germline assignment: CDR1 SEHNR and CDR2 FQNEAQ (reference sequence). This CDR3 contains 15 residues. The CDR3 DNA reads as TGTGCCAGCAGCCAGGGACAGGGGCATAGGGGTACGCAGTATTTT. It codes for CASSQGQGHRGTQYF.

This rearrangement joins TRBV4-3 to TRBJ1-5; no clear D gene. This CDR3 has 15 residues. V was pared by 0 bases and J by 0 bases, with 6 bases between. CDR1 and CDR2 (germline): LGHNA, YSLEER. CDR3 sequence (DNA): TGCGCCAGCAGCCAAGATCGGTCTAGCAATCAGCCCCAGCATTTT. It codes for CASSQDRSSNQPQHF.

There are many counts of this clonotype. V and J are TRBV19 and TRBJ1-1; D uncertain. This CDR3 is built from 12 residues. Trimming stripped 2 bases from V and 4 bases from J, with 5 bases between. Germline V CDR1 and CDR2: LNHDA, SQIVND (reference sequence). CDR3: CASSIYGTEAFF. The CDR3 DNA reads TGTGCCAGTAGTATATATGGCACTGAAGCTTTCTTT.

The CDR3 is CATSDLGAGSSYNEQFF. Written as DNA, the CDR3 is TGTGCCACCAGTGATTTGGGAGCGGGCTCCTCCTACAATGAGCAGTTCTTC. V usage is TRBV24-1 and J usage is TRBJ2-1, with D possibly being TRBD2 (6 bases). Trimming left V 0 bases short and J 0 bases short, with 11 bases between. The germline gives CDR1 KGHDR, CDR2 SFDVKD. This CDR3 is 17 amino acids long.

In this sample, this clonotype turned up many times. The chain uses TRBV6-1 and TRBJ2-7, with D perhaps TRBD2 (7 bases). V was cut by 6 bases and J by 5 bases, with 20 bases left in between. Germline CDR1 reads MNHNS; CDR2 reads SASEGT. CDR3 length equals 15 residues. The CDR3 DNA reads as TGTGCCAGCAGAAATTTGAGGGGGGGGTTTGACGAGCAGTACTTC. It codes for CASRNLRGGFDEQYF.

CDR3 protein: CASGGGTYEQYF. The CDR3 region has the DNA TGTGCCAGCGGTGGGGGGACCTACGAGCAGTACTTC. V gene TRBV6-1 combines with J gene TRBJ2-7, with D perhaps matching TRBD2 (6 bases). The CDR3 runs to 12 residues. CDR1 and CDR2 from the germline V gene are MNHNS and SASEGT. Trimming shortened V by 8 bases and J by 2 bases, and 10 bases separated the two germline ends.

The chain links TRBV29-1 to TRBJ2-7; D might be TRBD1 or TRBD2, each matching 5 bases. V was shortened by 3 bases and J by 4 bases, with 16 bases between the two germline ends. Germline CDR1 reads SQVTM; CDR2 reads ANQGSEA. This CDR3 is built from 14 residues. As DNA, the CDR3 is TGCAGCGTTGAGCCGAGGGGCCGACCTTACGAGCAGTACTTC. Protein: CSVEPRGRPYEQYF.

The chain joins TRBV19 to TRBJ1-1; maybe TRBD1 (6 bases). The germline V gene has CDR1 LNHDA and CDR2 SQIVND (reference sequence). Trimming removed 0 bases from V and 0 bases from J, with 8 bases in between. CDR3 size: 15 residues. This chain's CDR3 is CASSIEGGMNTEAFF. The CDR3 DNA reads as TGTGCCAGTAGTATAGAAGGGGGGATGAACACTGAAGCTTTCTTT.

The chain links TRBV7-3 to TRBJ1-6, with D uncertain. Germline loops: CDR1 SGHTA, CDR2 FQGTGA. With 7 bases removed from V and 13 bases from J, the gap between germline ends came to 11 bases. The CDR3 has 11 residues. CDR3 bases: TGTGCCAGCACCTCCTTTCCCCCCCTCCACTTT. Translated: CASTSFPPLHF.

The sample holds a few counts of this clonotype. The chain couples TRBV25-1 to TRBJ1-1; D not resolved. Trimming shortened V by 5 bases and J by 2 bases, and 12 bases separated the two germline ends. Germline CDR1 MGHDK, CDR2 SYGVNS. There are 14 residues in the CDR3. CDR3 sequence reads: CASSNLEPNTEAFF. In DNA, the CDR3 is TGTGCCAGCAGTAATCTCGAGCCTAACACTGAAGCTTTCTTT.

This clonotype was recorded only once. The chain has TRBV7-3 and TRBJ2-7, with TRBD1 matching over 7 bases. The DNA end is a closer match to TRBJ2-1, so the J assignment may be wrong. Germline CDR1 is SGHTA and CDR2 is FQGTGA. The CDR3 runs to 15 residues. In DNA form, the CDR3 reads TGTGCCAGCAGCTTAACCCGGGACAGACAGAATGAGCAGTTCTTC. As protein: CASSLTRDRQNEQFF.

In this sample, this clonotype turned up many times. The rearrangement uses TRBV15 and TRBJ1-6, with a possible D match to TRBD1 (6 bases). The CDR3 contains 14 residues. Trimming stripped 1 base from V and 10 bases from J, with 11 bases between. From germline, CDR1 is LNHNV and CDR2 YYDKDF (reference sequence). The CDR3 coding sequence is TGTGCCACCAGCAGAGCGGACAGCTTCTCACCCCTCCACTTT. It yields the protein CATSRADSFSPLHF.

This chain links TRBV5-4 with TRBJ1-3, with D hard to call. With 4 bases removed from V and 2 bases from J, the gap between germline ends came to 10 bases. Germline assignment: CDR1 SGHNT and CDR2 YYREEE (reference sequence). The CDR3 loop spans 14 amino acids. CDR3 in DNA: TGTGCCAGCAGCCAAGGTGGAGCTGGAAACACCATATATTTT. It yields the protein CASSQGGAGNTIYF.

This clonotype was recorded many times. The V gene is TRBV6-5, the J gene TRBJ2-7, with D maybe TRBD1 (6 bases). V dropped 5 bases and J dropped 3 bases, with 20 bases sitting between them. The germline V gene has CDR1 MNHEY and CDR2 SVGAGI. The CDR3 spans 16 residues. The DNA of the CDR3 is TGTGCCAGCAGTCCCGGGGTGACAGGCCTTATCTACGAGCAGTACTTC. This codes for CASSPGVTGLIYEQYF.

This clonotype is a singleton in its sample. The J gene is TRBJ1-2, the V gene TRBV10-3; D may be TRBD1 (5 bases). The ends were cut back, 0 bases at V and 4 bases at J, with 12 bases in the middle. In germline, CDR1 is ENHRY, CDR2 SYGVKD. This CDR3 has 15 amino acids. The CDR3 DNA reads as TGTGCCATCAGTGAGTCGCAGAGCAGGGCCTATGGCTACACCTTC. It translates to CAISESQSRAYGYTF.

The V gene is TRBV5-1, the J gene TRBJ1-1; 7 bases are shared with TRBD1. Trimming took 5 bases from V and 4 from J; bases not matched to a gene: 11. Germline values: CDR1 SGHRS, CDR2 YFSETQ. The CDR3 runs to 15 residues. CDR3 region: CASRPTQGPATEAFF. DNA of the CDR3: TGCGCCAGCAGACCCACACAGGGGCCGGCCACTGAAGCTTTCTTT.

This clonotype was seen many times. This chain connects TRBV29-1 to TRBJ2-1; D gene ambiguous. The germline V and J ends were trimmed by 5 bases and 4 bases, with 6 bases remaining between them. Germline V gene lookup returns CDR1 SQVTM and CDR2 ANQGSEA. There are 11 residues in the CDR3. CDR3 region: CSVYSYNEQFF. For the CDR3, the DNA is TGCAGCGTTTATAGTTACAATGAGCAGTTCTTC.

CDR3 residues: CATWTSHNEQFF. Here the CDR3 DNA reads TGTGCCACCTGGACTTCCCACAATGAGCAGTTCTTC. The rearrangement uses TRBV28 and TRBJ2-1; D may be TRBD2 (5 bases). This CDR3 is 12 amino acids long. V lost 10 bases to trimming and J lost 5 bases, with 12 bases between them. Germline assignment: CDR1 MDHEN and CDR2 SYDVKM. The entire variable domain, with the rest obtained from reference TRBV28 and TRBJ2-1, is as follows: DVKVTQSSRYLVKRTGEKVFLECVQDMDHENMFWYRQDPGLGLRLIYFSYDVKMKEKGDIPEGYSVSREKKERFSLILESASTNQTSMYLCATWTSHNEQFFGPGTRLTVL.

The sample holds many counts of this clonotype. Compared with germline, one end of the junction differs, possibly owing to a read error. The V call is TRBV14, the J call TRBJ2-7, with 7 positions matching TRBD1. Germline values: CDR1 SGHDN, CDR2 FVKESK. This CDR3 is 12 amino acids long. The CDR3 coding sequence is TGTGCCAGCAGCCAAGGACAGGGCAGGTCGCACTTC. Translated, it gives CASSQGQGRSHF.